The T cell receptor beta chain under discussion was sequenced for a study of CD8 T cells in Susac syndrome (dated by TCRdb to about 2019). For the study in its entirety: Among the sequenced Susac syndrome patients, five or six had clinically active disease and about 8 were in clinical remission. At blood withdrawal, Susac syndrome patients were therapy-naive, treated with corticosteroids (with IVIg additionally given to some), or treated with IVIg alone. Repertoire sequencing was used to test whether CD8+ T cell activation and differentiation in Susac syndrome was antigen driven. The clonality of the CD8+ T cell repertoire was compared across more than 9 healthy donors, 14 Susac syndrome patients and under 17 multiple sclerosis patients. Overall study outcomes, separate from this receptor: Looking at Susac-specific public clones, the researchers identified roughly 17 in the total CD8+ repertoire and roughly 5 in the CD8+ TEMRA repertoire. CD8+ repertoires in Susac syndrome showed clonal expansion, which was highest in CD8+ TEMRA cells and was greater in clinically active patients than in remitting patients. The number of individuals in the TCR sequencing and HLA analysis was acknowledged as relatively small.

With regard to this clonotype: Its target antigen remains unknown. No much larger clone exists at a distance of one base, and base qualities are not known.

The germline V gene (reference sequence) sets CDR1 to SEHNR and CDR2 to FQNEAQ. Trimming leaves V shorter by 5 bases and J shorter by 2 bases, with the junction holding 7 bases beyond the gene matches. Inclusive of the bounding cysteine and phenylalanine, the CDR3 is 15 residues long. Solely the CDR3 DNA is kept, with 45 bases framed from the first base. High-throughput TCR beta sequencing profiled peripheral blood CD8+ and CD4+ T cells from healthy donors, Susac syndrome patients and multiple sclerosis patients. Susac syndrome patients met recently defined diagnostic criteria for definite or probable disease. CD8+ TEMRA cells were enriched by FACS, while bulk CD8+ and CD4+ T cells were purified by magnetic negative isolation. Blood was collected in EDTA tubes and processed within 24 hours, with PBMCs isolated through density gradient centrifugation. PBMCs intended for TCR sequencing were frozen in liquid nitrogen and were later thawed in a 37 degrees C water bath. The sorted or isolated CD4+, CD8+ and CD8+ TEMRA cells had a purity of 90% or higher.

RNA was extracted using the RNeasy kit, and roughly 0.45 to 1 microgram was reverse transcribed with random hexamers. The immunoSEQ multiplex PCR assay, covering 54 Vbeta and 13 Jbeta segments, was used to amplify TCR beta CDR3 regions. To correct PCR amplification bias, a synthetic template baseline was used for both primer optimization and computational correction. Per the authors' processing: Reads were assigned to V, D and J genes according to IMGT and analyzed in immunoSEQ Analyzer, with only productive sequences retained. Clonality was calculated as one minus the Shannon entropy normalized by log2 of the number of productive unique sequences. Public and private clones were assessed among the 100 most prevalent clones of each patient and control. Clones were defined as Susac-specific when absent from the healthy and MS cohorts, from about 1,100 published viral clones and from other ImmuneACCESS disease sequences. Using fastp at Q25 and MiXCR, TCRdb reprocessed the public reads and kept productive beta chains. Every entry covers one CDR3 protein and lists the most common genes and DNA from its rows. TCRdb, rather than the study authors, made the V and J calls. For this sample there are nearly 110,000 distinct CDR3 sequences; approximately 94% appear just once. The ten largest clones capture about 0.42% of the sample.

The chain was built from TRBV7-9 and TRBJ1-1; 8 bases in the middle match TRBD1. The material sequenced was CD8+ T cells from PBMCs. This TCR derives from a human donor with Susac syndrome. The DNA is TGTGCCAGCAGCCCGCCGACAGGGGCTAACACTGAAGCTTTCTTT. It translates to CASSPPTGANTEAFF. Outside the CDR3, residues come from the reference TRBV7-9 and TRBJ1-1 proteins, so the full variable domain is: DTGVSQNPRHKITKRGQNVTFRCDPISEHNRLYWYRQTLGQGPEFLTYFQNEAQLEKSRLLSDRFSAERPKGSFSTLEIQRTEQGDSAMYLCASSPPTGANTEAFFGQGTRLTVV.